This TCR beta chain was documented in a study of shared clonotypes between healthy human individuals. Background on the study: Researchers assigned three CD4 naive, three CD4 memory, two CD8 naive and one CD8 memory plate to each donor. Points from the study as a whole: With a handful of donors compared, about 5% of naive CD4 clonotypes were shared. On the whole, naive subsets had larger estimated richness than memory subsets had.

This table comes from immunoSEQ multiplex PCR, and its TCRdb copy is limited to in-frame clones, with some not included. The sample records some 2.4 million clones, roughly 93% being singletons. This clone was recorded only once. Its antigen is undetermined. The CDR3 is 14 amino acids. The germline V gene has CDR1 SGHTA and CDR2 FQGTGA. V dropped 1 base and J dropped 4 bases, with 10 bases sitting between them. Every one of the donors was a Caucasian adult that lived in Nashville, Tennessee. The J gene is TRBJ1-1, the V gene TRBV7-3; TRBD1 is a possible D gene (5 bases). Sequencing input: naive CD4+ T cells from PBMCs. Subset here: CD45RA+ positively selected. This TCR derives from a man aged 18 to 30 in good health. Some clones in this sample may be carry-over from other donors' samples. CDR3 DNA: TGTGCCAGCAGCTTAATCTCCACAGGCACTGAAGCTTTCTTT. It specifies CASSLISTGTEAFF.